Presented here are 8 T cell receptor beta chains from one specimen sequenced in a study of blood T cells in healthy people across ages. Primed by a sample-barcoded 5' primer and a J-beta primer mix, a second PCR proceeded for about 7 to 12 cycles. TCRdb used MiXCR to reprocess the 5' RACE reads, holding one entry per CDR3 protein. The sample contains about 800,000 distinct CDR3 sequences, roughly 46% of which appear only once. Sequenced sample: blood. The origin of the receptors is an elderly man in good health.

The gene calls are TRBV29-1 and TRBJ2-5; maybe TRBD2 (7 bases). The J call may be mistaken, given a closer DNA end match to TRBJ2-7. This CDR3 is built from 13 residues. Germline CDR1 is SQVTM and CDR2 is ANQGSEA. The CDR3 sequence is CSVDDGGPYEQYF. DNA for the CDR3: TGCAGCGTGGACGACGGGGGGCCCTACGAGCAGTACTTC.

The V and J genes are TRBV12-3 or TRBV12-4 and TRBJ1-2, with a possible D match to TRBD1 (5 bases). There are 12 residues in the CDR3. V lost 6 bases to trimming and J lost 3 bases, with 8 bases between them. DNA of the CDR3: TGTGCCAGCAGGGGGGGACACTATGGCTACACCTTC. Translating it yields CASRGGHYGYTF.

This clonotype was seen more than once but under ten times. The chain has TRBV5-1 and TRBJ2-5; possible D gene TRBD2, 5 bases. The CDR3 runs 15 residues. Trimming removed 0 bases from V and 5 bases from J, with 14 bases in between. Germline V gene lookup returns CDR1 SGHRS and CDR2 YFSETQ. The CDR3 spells CASSLVGRGDETQYF. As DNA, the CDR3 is TGCGCCAGCAGCTTGGTGGGCCGGGGTGATGAGACCCAGTACTTC.

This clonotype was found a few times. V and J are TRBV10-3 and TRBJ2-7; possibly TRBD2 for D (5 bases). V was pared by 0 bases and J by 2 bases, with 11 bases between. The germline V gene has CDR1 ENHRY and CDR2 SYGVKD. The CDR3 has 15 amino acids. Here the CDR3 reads CAISESPVAPYEQYF. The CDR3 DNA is TGTGCCATCAGTGAGTCGCCGGTAGCGCCCTACGAGCAGTACTTC.

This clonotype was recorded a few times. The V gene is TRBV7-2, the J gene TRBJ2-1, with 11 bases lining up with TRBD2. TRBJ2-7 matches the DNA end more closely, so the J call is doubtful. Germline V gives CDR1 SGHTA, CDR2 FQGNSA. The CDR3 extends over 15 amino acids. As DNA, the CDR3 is TGTGCCAGCAGCCCGACTAGCGGGGTCTACAATGAGCAGTACTTC. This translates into CASSPTSGVYNEQYF.

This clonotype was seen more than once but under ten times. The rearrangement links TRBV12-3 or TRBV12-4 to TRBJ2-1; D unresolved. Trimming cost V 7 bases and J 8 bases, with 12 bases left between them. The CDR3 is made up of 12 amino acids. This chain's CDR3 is CASINVPHEQFF. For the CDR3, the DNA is TGTGCCAGCATCAATGTTCCCCATGAGCAGTTCTTC.

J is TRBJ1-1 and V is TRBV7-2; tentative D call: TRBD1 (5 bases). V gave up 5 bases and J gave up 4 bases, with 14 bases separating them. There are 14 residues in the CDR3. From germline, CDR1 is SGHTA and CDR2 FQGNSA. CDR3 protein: CASSAGRVFTEAFF. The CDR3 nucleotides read TGTGCCAGCAGCGCCGGCAGGGTATTCACTGAAGCTTTCTTT. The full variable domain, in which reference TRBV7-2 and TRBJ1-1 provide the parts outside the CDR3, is GAGVSQSPSNKVTEKGKDVELRCDPISGHTALYWYRQSLGQGLEFLIYFQGNSAPDKSGLPSDRFSAERTGGSVSTLTIQRTQQEDSAVYLCASSAGRVFTEAFFGQGTRLTVV.

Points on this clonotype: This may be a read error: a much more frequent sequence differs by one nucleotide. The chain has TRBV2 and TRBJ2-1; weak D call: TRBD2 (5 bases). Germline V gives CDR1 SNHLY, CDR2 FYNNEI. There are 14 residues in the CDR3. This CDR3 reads CASSETLTGSERFF. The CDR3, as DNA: TGTGCCAGCAGTGAGACCCTCACGGGGAGTGAGCGGTTCTTC.